This TCR beta chain was recovered during a study of blood T cell repertoires in COVID-19. Data came from immunoSEQ multiplex PCR; TCRdb stores just in-frame clones and leaves some out. The table includes approximately 170,000 clones, around 83% detected once. This clone occurred many times. The TCR sequence derives from a woman aged 65 to 85 with COVID-19, enrolled during active disease. The sample comprised peripheral blood.

The DNA of the CDR3 is TGTGCCAGCAGCCGACTAGTTCCCGAGCAGTACTTC. It translates to CASSRLVPEQYF. This chain uses TRBV28 with TRBJ2-7, with a possible D match to TRBD2 (6 bases). The CDR3 loop spans 12 amino acids. Germline loops: CDR1 MDHEN, CDR2 SYDVKM. V shed 6 bases and J shed 6 bases, with 12 bases lying between them.